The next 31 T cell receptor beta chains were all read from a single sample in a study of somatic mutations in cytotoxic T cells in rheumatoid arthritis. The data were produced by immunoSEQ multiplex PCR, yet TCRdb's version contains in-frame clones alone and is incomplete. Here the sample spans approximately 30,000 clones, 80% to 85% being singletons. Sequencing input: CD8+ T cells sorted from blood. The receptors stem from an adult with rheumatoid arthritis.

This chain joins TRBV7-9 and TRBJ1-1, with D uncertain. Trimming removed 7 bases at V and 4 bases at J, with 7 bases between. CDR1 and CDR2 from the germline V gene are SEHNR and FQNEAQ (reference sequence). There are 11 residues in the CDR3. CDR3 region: CASTILTEAFF. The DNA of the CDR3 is TGTGCCAGCACCATCCTCACTGAAGCTTTCTTT.

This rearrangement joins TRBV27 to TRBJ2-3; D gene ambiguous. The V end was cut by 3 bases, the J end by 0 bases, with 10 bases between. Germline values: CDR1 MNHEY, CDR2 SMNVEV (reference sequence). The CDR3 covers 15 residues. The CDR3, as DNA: TGTGCCAGCAGTTTCTACAGCCCTAGCACAGATACGCAGTATTTT. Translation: CASSFYSPSTDTQYF.

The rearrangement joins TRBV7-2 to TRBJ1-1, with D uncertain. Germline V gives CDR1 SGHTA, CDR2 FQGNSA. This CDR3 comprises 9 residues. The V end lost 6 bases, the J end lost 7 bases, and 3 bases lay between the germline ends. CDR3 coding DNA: TGTGCCAGCAGTTATGAAGCTTTCTTT. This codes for CASSYEAFF.

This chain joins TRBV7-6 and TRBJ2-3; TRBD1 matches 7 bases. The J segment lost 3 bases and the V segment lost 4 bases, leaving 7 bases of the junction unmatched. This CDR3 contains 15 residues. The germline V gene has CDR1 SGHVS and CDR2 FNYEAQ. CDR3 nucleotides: TGTGCCAGCAGCTCGACAGGGTGGGCTACAGATACGCAGTATTTT. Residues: CASSSTGWATDTQYF.

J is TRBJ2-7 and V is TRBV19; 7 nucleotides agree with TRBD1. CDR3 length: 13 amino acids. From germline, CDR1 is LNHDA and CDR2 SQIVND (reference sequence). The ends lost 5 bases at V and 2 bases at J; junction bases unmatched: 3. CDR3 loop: CASSAGQAYEQYF. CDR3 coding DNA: TGTGCCAGTAGTGCCGGACAGGCCTACGAGCAGTACTTC. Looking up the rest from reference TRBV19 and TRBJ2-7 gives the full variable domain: DGGITQSPKYLFRKEGQNVTLSCEQNLNHDAMYWYRQDPGQGLRLIYYSQIVNDFQKGDIAEGYSVSREKKESFPLTVTSAQKNPTAFYLCASSAGQAYEQYFGPGTRLTVT.

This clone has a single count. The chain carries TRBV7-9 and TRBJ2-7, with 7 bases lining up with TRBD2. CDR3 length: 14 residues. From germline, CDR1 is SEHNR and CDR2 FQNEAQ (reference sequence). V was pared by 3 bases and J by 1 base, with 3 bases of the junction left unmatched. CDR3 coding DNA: TGTGCCAGCAGCTTGGCGGGAGATTCCTACGAGCAGTACTTC. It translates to CASSLAGDSYEQYF.

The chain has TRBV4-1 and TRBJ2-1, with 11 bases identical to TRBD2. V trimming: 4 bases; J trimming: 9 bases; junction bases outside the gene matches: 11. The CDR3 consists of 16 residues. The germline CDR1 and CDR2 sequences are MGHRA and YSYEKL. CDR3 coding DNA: TGCGCCAGCAGCCCGCGGACTAGCGGGTTCTCGGGTGAGCAGTTCTTC. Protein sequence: CASSPRTSGFSGEQFF.

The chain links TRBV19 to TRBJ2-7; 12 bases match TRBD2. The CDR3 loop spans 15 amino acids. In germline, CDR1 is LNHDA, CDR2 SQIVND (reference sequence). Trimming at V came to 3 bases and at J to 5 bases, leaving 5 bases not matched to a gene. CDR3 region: CASSILAGGIHEQYF. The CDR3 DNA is TGTGCCAGTAGTATCCTAGCGGGAGGGATCCACGAGCAGTACTTC.

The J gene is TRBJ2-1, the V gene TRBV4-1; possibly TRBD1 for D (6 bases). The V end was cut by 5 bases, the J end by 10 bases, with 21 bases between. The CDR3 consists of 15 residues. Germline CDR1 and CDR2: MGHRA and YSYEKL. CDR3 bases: TGCGCCAGCAGCTCAGGGGTGAGGACGTTTGGGGAGCAGTTCTTC. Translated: CASSSGVRTFGEQFF.

CDR3 nucleotide sequence: TGTGCCAGCAGCGTGACTAGCGGCACAGATACGCAGTATTTT. Protein product: CASSVTSGTDTQYF. V and J are TRBV9 and TRBJ2-3; 8 positions match TRBD2. V lost 2 bases, J lost 1 base, and 0 bases stayed unmatched. In germline, CDR1 is SGDLS, CDR2 YYNGEE. The CDR3 totals 14 residues.

CDR3: CAWNLGGTGELFF. CDR3 bases: TGTGCCTGGAACCTGGGGGGAACCGGGGAGCTGTTTTTT. This chain links TRBV30 with TRBJ2-2; tentative D call: TRBD2 (6 bases). This CDR3 region has 13 residues. Trimming shortened V by 4 bases and J by 5 bases, and 11 bases separated the two germline ends. Germline V gene sequence: CDR1 GTSNPN, CDR2 SVGIG (reference sequence).

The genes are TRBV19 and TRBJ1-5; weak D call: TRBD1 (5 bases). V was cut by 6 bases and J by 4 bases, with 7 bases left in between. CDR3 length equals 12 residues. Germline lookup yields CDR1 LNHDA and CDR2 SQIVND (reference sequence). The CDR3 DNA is TGTGCCAGTAGAGACAGAAATCAGCCCCAGCATTTT. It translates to CASRDRNQPQHF.

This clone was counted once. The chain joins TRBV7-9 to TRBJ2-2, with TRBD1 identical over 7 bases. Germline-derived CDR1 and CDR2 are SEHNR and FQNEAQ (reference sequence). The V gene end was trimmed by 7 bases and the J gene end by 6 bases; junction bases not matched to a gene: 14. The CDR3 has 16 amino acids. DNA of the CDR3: TGTGCCAGCATCGGGTTACAGGGGAATCCTTCCGGGGAGCTGTTTTTT. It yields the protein CASIGLQGNPSGELFF.

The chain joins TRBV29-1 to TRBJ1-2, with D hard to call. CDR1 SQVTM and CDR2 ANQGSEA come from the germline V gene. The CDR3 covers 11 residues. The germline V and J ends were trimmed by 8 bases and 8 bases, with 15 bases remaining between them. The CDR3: CSIRMALGYTF. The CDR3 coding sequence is TGCAGCATCAGAATGGCTTTAGGCTACACCTTC.

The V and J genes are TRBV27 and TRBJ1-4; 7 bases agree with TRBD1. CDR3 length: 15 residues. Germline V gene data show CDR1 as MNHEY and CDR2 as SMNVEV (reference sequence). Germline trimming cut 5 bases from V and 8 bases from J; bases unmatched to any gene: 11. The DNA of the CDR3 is TGTGCCAGCAGTGTAAAGGACAGGCCAGGAGAAAAACTGTTTTTT. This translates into CASSVKDRPGEKLFF. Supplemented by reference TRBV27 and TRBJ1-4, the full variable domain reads EAQVTQNPRYLITVTGKKLTVTCSQNMNHEYMSWYRQDPGLGLRQIYYSMNVEVTDKGDVPEGYKVSRKEKRNFPLILESPSPNQTSLYFCASSVKDRPGEKLFFGSGTQLSVL.

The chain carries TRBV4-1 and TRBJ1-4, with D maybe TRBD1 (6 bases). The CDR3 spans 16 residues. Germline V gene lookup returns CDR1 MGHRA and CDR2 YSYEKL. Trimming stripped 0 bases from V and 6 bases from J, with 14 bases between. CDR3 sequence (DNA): TGCGCCAGCAGCCAAGATTTTCGCAGGGGAGATGAAAAACTGTTTTTT. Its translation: CASSQDFRRGDEKLFF.

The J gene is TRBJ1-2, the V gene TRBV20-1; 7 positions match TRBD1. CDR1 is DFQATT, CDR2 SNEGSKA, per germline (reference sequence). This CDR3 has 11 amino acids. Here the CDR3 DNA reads TGCGGAAACAGGGGAAACTATGGCTACACCTTC. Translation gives CGNRGNYGYTF.

The CDR3: CASSGDSSGANVLTF. The CDR3 DNA is TGTGCCAGCAGCGGGGACAGCTCTGGGGCCAACGTCCTGACTTTC. This sequence joins TRBV6-1 and TRBJ2-6, with 7 bases identical to TRBD1. The CDR3 consists of 15 residues. The germline V gene encodes CDR1 MNHNS and CDR2 SASEGT. J gave up 0 bases and V 6 bases, and 2 bases lay outside the gene matches.

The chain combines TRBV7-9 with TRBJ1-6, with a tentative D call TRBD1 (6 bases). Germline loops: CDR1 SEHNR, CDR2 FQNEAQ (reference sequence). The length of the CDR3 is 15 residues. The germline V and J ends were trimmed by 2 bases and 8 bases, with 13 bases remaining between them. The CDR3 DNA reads TGTGCCAGCAGCTTATGGTCAGGGGTGGATTCACCCCTCCACTTT. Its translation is CASSLWSGVDSPLHF. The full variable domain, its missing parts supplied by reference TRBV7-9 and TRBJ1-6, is DTGVSQNPRHKITKRGQNVTFRCDPISEHNRLYWYRQTLGQGPEFLTYFQNEAQLEKSRLLSDRFSAERPKGSFSTLEIQRTEQGDSAMYLCASSLWSGVDSPLHFGNGTRLTVT.

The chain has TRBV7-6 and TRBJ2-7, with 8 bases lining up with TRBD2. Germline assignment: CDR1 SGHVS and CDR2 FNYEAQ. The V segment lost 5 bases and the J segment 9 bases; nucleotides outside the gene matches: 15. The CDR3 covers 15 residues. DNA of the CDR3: TGTGCCAGCAGCGTTACCCCATCAGGCCGGGAGGGGCAGTACTTC. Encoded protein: CASSVTPSGREGQYF.

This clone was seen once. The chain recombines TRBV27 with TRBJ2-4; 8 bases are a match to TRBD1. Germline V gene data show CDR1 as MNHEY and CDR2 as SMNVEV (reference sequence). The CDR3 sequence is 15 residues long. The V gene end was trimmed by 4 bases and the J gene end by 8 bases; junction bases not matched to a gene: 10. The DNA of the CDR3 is TGTGCCAGCAGTTCCCGGACAGGGATGAGGGACATTCAGTACTTC. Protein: CASSSRTGMRDIQYF.

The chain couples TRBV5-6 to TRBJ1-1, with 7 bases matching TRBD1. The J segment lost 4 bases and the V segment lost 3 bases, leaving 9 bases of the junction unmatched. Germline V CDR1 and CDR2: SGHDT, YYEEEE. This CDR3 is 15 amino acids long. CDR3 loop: CASSSNRGRITEAFF. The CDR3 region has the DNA TGTGCCAGCAGCTCCAACAGGGGAAGGATCACTGAAGCTTTCTTT.

The CDR3 region is CASSATRGQGAWEQYF. CDR3 sequence (DNA): TGTGCCAGCAGCGCAACACGGGGACAGGGGGCGTGGGAGCAGTACTTC. The V call is TRBV7-6, the J call TRBJ2-7, with 12 bases matching TRBD1. Germline lookup yields CDR1 SGHVS and CDR2 FNYEAQ. The CDR3 sequence is 16 residues long. V dropped 5 bases and J dropped 7; count of bases not matched to a gene: 12.

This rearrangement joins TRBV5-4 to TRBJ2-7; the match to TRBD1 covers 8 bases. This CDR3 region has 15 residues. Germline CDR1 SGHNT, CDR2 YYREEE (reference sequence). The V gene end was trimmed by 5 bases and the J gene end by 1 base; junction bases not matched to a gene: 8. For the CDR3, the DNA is TGTGCCAGCAGTCACGGGACAGGCCCTTCCTACGAGCAGTACTTC. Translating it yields CASSHGTGPSYEQYF. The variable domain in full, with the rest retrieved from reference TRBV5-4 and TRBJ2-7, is ETGVTQSPTHLIKTRGQQVTLRCSSQSGHNTVSWYQQALGQGPQFIFQYYREEENGRGNFPPRFSGLQFPNYSSELNVNALELDDSALYLCASSHGTGPSYEQYFGPGTRLTVT.

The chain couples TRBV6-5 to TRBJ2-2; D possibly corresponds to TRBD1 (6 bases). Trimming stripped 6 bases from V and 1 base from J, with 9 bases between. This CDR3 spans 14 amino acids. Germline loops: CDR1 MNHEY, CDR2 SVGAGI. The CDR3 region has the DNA TGTGCCAGCAGCGAACAGGGGAACACCGGGGAGCTGTTTTTT. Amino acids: CASSEQGNTGELFF.

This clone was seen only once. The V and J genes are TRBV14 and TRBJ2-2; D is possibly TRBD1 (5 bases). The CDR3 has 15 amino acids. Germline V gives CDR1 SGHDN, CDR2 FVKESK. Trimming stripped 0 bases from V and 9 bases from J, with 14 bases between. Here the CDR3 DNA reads TGTGCCAGCAGCCAAGATTGGGGCAGGTCTTGGGAGCTGTTTTTT. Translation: CASSQDWGRSWELFF.

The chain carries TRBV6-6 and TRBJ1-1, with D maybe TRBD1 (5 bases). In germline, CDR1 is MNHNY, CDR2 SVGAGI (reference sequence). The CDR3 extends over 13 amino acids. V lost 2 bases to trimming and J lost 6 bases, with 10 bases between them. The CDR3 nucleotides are TGTGCCAGCAGTTACGCAGGGAGGGCTGAAGCTTTCTTT. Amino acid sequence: CASSYAGRAEAFF.

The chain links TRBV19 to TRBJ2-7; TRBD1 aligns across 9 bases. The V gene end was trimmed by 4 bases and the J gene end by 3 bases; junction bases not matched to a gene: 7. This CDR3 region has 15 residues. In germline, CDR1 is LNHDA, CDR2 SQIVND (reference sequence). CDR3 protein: CASSKPGTGFYEQYF. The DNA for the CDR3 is TGTGCCAGTAGTAAACCCGGGACAGGGTTCTACGAGCAGTACTTC.

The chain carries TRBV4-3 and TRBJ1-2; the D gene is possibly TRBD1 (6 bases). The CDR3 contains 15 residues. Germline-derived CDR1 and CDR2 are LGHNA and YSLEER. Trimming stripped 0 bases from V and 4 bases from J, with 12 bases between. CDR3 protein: CASSQDEGQSYGYTF. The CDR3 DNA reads TGCGCCAGCAGCCAAGATGAAGGACAGAGCTATGGCTACACCTTC.

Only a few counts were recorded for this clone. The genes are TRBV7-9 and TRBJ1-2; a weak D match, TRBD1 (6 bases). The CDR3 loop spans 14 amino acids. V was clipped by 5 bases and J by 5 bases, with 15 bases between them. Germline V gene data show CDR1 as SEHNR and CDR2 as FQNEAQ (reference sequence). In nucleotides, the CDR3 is TGTGCCAGCAGCACTCCTGACAGGCGTTATGGCTACACCTTC. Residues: CASSTPDRRYGYTF.

CDR3 loop: CASSEALNYNEQFF. CDR3 nucleotides: TGCGCCAGCAGTGAAGCCTTAAACTACAATGAGCAGTTCTTC. The rearrangement uses TRBV10-1 and TRBJ2-1; D gene uncertain. V was shortened by 3 bases and J by 3 bases, with 9 bases between the two germline ends. The CDR3 runs to 14 residues. Per germline, CDR1 WNHNN and CDR2 SYGVQD (reference sequence).